This T cell receptor beta chain was recorded in a study of blood T cells in healthy people across ages. General study findings and limits: Researchers deemed the diversity estimates from one million T cells underestimates.

The ends were cut back, 0 bases at V and 5 bases at J, with 11 bases in the middle. The CDR3 consists of 14 residues. In germline, CDR1 is LNHNV, CDR2 YYDKDF (reference sequence). A word on this clonotype: Its antigen is not known.

Primers used in a second PCR of about 7 to 12 cycles were a sample-barcoded 5' primer and a J-beta primer mix. Via MiXCR, TCRdb re-called the 5' RACE reads, giving one row per CDR3 protein. Here the sample spans 1.8 million or so distinct CDR3 sequences, 35% to 50% being singletons. Total RNA was isolated from each sample in quantities of at least 6 micrograms. This receptor was taken from a human donor in good health. Sequenced: blood. The chain links TRBV15 to TRBJ2-7; D is perhaps TRBD2 (6 bases). CDR3 DNA: TGTGCCACCAGCAGAGATGGAGGGATGGACGAGCAGTACTTC. Its translation is CATSRDGGMDEQYF.